The clone carrying this T cell receptor beta chain came up once. Generated by immunoSEQ multiplex PCR, the TCRdb table keeps only in-frame clones and is missing some. The repertoire holds some 14,000 clones, with around 78% as singletons. This sample was included in a study of blood T cell repertoires in COVID-19. V was clipped by 0 bases and J by 7 bases; unmatched bases: 6. The CDR3 has 15 amino acids. Germline V gives CDR1 SGHTA, CDR2 FQGTGA. The clonotype was recovered from a man between 65 and 85 years old with acute or convalescent COVID-19. Specimen: peripheral blood. The gene calls are TRBV7-3 and TRBJ2-1; the match to TRBD1 covers 7 bases. The DNA of the CDR3 is TGTGCCAGCAGCTTAACAGGGGGCGCGGGTAATGAGCAGTTCTTC. Its protein product is CASSLTGGAGNEQFF.